This T cell receptor (beta chain) was found in a study of spatial heterogeneity in lung cancer. Across the study: The count of detected beta-chain sequences consistently exceeded that of alpha-chain sequences.

Notes on this clonotype: Its antigen is not identified.

The CDR3 sequence is 15 residues long. The germline V and J ends were trimmed by 1 base and 5 bases, with 12 bases remaining between them. Study-level results: The number of expanded tumor alpha and beta chains correlated with mutation number.

TCRdb passed the 5' RACE reads through MiXCR, listing each CDR3 protein once. The sample yields about 25,000 distinct CDR3 sequences, 8.8% seen once. Time point indicated: sample taken at primary tumor resection. 72 TRACERx patients with early, untreated non-small cell lung cancer donated samples. Whole RNA was taken from tumor, nontumor lung or frozen PBMC; it was then sequenced unsorted. This receptor was taken from a male donor with early-stage non-small cell lung cancer. This sample comprised lung tumor tissue, obtained at surgery. The rearrangement joins TRBV12-3 or TRBV12-4 to TRBJ2-1; D is perhaps TRBD2 (6 bases). Written as DNA, the CDR3 is TGTGCCAGCAGTTTAGTAAGACTAGGGGACAATGAGCAGTTCTTC. It specifies CASSLVRLGDNEQFF.